Below are 24 T cell receptor beta chains sequenced from a single sample in a study of shared clonotypes between healthy human individuals (dated by TCRdb to 2018 to 2021). Library generation was performed with the immunoSEQ multiplex PCR assay. In TCRdb, the immuneACCESS table is reduced to in-frame sequences with V and J assigned. These tables do not hold every clone; where another copy was compared, an unresolved V gene accounts for under half, and the others remain unexplained. This sample holds millions of clones; roughly 94% were observed only once. 0.13% of the sample rests with the top ten. Specimen: naive CD4+ T cells sorted from blood. The sample's cell subset or site label, decoded: CD45RA+ positively selected. These receptors were collected from a young man in good health.

A single count supports this clone. V usage is TRBV7-2 and J usage is TRBJ2-2; D is possibly TRBD1 (5 bases). Trimming shortened V by 2 bases and J by 2 bases, and 15 bases separated the two germline ends. The germline gives CDR1 SGHTA, CDR2 FQGNSA. The CDR3 is made up of 17 amino acids. The CDR3 spells CASSLTQGWGNTGELFF. The CDR3 DNA reads TGTGCCAGCAGCTTAACCCAGGGATGGGGTAACACCGGGGAGCTGTTTTTT.

The V and J genes are TRBV13 and TRBJ1-1; 9 bases fit TRBD1. Trimming cost V 5 bases and J 1 base; bases outside gene matches: 2. The V gene's germline CDR1 is PRHDT and CDR2 FYEKMQ (reference sequence). The CDR3 runs 14 residues. The CDR3 reads CASSAGQGNTEAFF. The CDR3 coding sequence is TGTGCCAGCAGCGCGGGACAGGGGAACACTGAAGCTTTCTTT.

V and J are TRBV6-4 and TRBJ2-1; 10 bases map to TRBD1. V trimming: 3 bases; J trimming: 4 bases; junction bases outside the gene matches: 3. Germline V gene sequence: CDR1 MRHNA, CDR2 SNTAGT. The CDR3 consists of 15 residues. For the CDR3, the DNA is TGTGCCAGCAGTGATCAGGGACAGGGGTACAATGAGCAGTTCTTC. Protein: CASSDQGQGYNEQFF.

The chain carries TRBV7-6 and TRBJ1-2; 8 bases match TRBD1. The V gene end was trimmed by 4 bases and the J gene end by 3 bases; junction bases not matched to a gene: 13. CDR3 size: 17 residues. Germline loops: CDR1 SGHVS, CDR2 FNYEAQ. The CDR3 region is CASSSEPGGAGDYGYTF. For the CDR3, the DNA is TGTGCCAGCAGCTCCGAACCAGGGGGCGCCGGCGACTATGGCTACACCTTC.

The chain recombines TRBV15 with TRBJ2-3; TRBD2 is a possible D gene (5 bases). The CDR3 has 13 residues. The germline V gene has CDR1 LNHNV and CDR2 YYDKDF (reference sequence). Trimming pared 4 bases from V and 9 bases from J, leaving 14 bases between. CDR3 sequence (DNA): TGTGCCACCAGCACAATGCGGACTGAGACGCAGTATTTT. Its protein product is CATSTMRTETQYF.

The chain recombines TRBV9 with TRBJ2-1, with 8 positions matching TRBD1. Germline V CDR1 and CDR2: SGDLS, YYNGEE. This CDR3 comprises 15 residues. With V trimmed by 3 bases and J by 3 bases, 5 bases remained unmatched. The CDR3 region has the DNA TGTGCCAGCAGCGCGGGACAGGAGATCTACAATGAGCAGTTCTTC. Its translation: CASSAGQEIYNEQFF.

The chain is built from TRBV27 and TRBJ1-5, with 9 bases lining up with TRBD1. From germline, CDR1 is MNHEY and CDR2 SMNVEV (reference sequence). The CDR3 sequence is 18 residues long. After removal of 5 bases from V and 2 bases from J, the junction contained 13 bases not matched to a gene. The CDR3 loop is CASSKSGTGTYGNQPQHF. The CDR3, as DNA: TGTGCCAGCAGTAAATCCGGGACAGGGACCTATGGCAATCAGCCCCAGCATTTT.

The chain carries TRBV6-6 and TRBJ2-3; D is perhaps TRBD1 or TRBD2 (6 bases each). Trimming left V 6 bases short and J 2 bases short, with 18 bases between. Germline V gene sequence: CDR1 MNHNY, CDR2 SVGAGI (reference sequence). The CDR3 has 16 amino acids. The CDR3 nucleotides read TGTGCCAGCAGCCAAAGTCGAGGGGGGACCACAGATACGCAGTATTTT. Amino acids: CASSQSRGGTTDTQYF.

The chain combines TRBV28 with TRBJ1-5; 9 bases are a match to TRBD1. Germline trimming cut 6 bases from V and 5 bases from J; bases unmatched to any gene: 11. The germline CDR1 and CDR2 sequences are MDHEN and SYDVKM. This CDR3 is built from 16 residues. This CDR3 reads CASRDAGTGSYQPQHF. Here the CDR3 DNA reads TGTGCCAGCAGAGACGCCGGGACAGGGTCTTATCAGCCCCAGCATTTT.

CDR3 bases: TGTGCCAGCAGCTTAGGAAGTTTAATGGGGGTCTCGAGCACCGGGGAGCTGTTTTTT. Its protein is CASSLGSLMGVSSTGELFF. The chain combines TRBV11-2 with TRBJ2-2; D may correspond to TRBD1 or TRBD2 (5 bases each). This CDR3 contains 19 residues. CDR1 and CDR2 (germline): SGHAT, FQNNGV. V gave up 1 base and J gave up 4 bases, with 22 bases separating them.

The CDR3 nucleotides are TGTGCCAGCACCCCCCAACCGTCTGGAAACACCATATATTTT. Residues: CASTPQPSGNTIYF. The V call is TRBV2, the J call TRBJ1-3; D is unclear. The CDR3 totals 14 residues. The V end was cut by 7 bases, the J end by 1 base, with 11 bases between. The V gene's germline CDR1 is SNHLY and CDR2 FYNNEI.

The chain recombines TRBV2 with TRBJ1-4; the D gene is possibly TRBD1 (6 bases). Germline loops: CDR1 SNHLY, CDR2 FYNNEI. The V end was cut by 6 bases, the J end by 4 bases, with 12 bases between. The CDR3 length is 14 residues. The CDR3 protein is CASRARGSNEKLFF. The CDR3 coding sequence is TGTGCCAGCAGGGCTAGGGGGAGTAATGAAAAACTGTTTTTT. The full variable domain, completed using reference TRBV2 and TRBJ1-4, is EPEVTQTPSHQVTQMGQEVILRCVPISNHLYFYWYRQILGQKVEFLVSFYNNEISEKSEIFDDQFSVERPDGSNFTLKIRSTKLEDSAMYFCASRARGSNEKLFFGSGTQLSVL.

The DNA for the CDR3 is TGTGCCAGCAGTTACTCGAGTACAGCCTACGAGCAGTACTTC. Amino acid sequence: CASSYSSTAYEQYF. The genes are TRBV6-5 and TRBJ2-7; D call uncertain. V dropped 0 bases and J dropped 2 bases, with 8 bases sitting between them. The CDR3 covers 14 residues. The germline V gene encodes CDR1 MNHEY and CDR2 SVGAGI.

This sequence joins TRBV2 and TRBJ1-2; D perhaps matches TRBD1 (6 bases). The V gene's germline CDR1 is SNHLY and CDR2 FYNNEI. V was trimmed by 7 bases and J by 8 bases, leaving 17 bases between them. The CDR3 contains 13 residues. The CDR3: CASTGGGARGYTF. CDR3 nucleotides: TGTGCCAGCACTGGAGGGGGGGCTCGAGGCTACACCTTC.

The genes are TRBV19 and TRBJ1-2, with D perhaps matching TRBD1 (6 bases). There are 16 residues in the CDR3. Trimming pared 1 base from V and 5 bases from J, leaving 17 bases between. Germline assignment: CDR1 LNHDA and CDR2 SQIVND (reference sequence). The CDR3 loop is CASSIASTGLTYGYTF. In nucleotides, the CDR3 is TGTGCCAGTAGTATAGCCTCGACAGGTTTAACTTATGGCTACACCTTC.

The chain couples TRBV19 to TRBJ1-2; D may be TRBD1 (5 bases). CDR1 and CDR2 (germline): LNHDA, SQIVND (reference sequence). The CDR3 sequence is 14 residues long. Trimming removed 9 bases from V and 3 bases from J, with 17 bases in between. In DNA form, the CDR3 reads TGTGCCAGCCAAGGGGTCAGCCTTTACTATGGCTACACCTTC. This translates into CASQGVSLYYGYTF.

The count of this clone is one. The chain couples TRBV5-1 to TRBJ2-3; 13 bases align to TRBD2. Losses at the gene ends were 4 bases for V and 1 base for J; bases not matched to a gene: 9. This CDR3 comprises 18 residues. Germline V gives CDR1 SGHRS, CDR2 YFSETQ. CDR3 amino acids: CASSPGLAGVRRTDTQYF. The CDR3 DNA is TGCGCCAGCAGCCCAGGACTAGCGGGGGTACGACGCACAGATACGCAGTATTTT.

This clone occurred once. The chain couples TRBV4-3 to TRBJ1-4; D gene ambiguous. The V and J ends lost 0 bases and 5 bases respectively, with 13 bases between them. The CDR3 is 16 residues long. The germline gives CDR1 LGHNA, CDR2 YSLEER. The DNA of the CDR3 is TGCGCCAGCAGCCAAGATGCCCAGTCTCCCAATGAAAAACTGTTTTTT. Encoded protein: CASSQDAQSPNEKLFF.

For the CDR3, the DNA is TGTGCCAGCAGTTTGGGACTAGCGGGAGTAGATACGCAGTATTTT. Its protein is CASSLGLAGVDTQYF. The V and J genes are TRBV6-5 and TRBJ2-3, with 14 bases identical to TRBD2. The germline V gene has CDR1 MNHEY and CDR2 SVGAGI. The CDR3 is 15 residues long. V lost 4 bases, J lost 5 bases, and 2 bases stayed unmatched.

The rearrangement links TRBV7-9 to TRBJ2-6; 7 bases are a match to TRBD1. V lost 2 bases to trimming and J lost 0 bases; unmatched junction nucleotides: 7. The length of the CDR3 is 18 residues. Germline V CDR1 and CDR2: SEHNR, FQNEAQ (reference sequence). The CDR3 DNA is TGTGCCAGCAGCTTAATCGGGGACAGATACTCTGGGGCCAACGTCCTGACTTTC. Its translation: CASSLIGDRYSGANVLTF.

CDR3 DNA sequence: TGCGCCAGCAGCCAAGTGGGAAGCGGCTACGAGCAGTACTTC. Its protein product is CASSQVGSGYEQYF. The chain combines TRBV4-1 with TRBJ2-7; weak D call: TRBD2 (5 bases). This CDR3 has 14 residues. Germline V gene lookup returns CDR1 MGHRA and CDR2 YSYEKL. The V end lost 1 base, the J end lost 3 bases, and 10 bases lay between the germline ends.

The chain is built from TRBV27 and TRBJ2-3, with TRBD2 identical over 14 bases. CDR1 is MNHEY and CDR2 is SMNVEV in the germline V gene (reference sequence). CDR3 length: 16 amino acids. J gave up 6 bases and V 5 bases, and 7 bases lay outside the gene matches. The CDR3 DNA reads as TGTGCCAGCAGTCCCTCCCGGACTAGCGGGAGGGATACGCAGTATTTT. It specifies CASSPSRTSGRDTQYF.

Concerning this clone itself: This same CDR3 is encoded by further DNA sequences in the sample. The chain couples TRBV2 to TRBJ1-2; D uncertain. Germline lookup yields CDR1 SNHLY and CDR2 FYNNEI. This CDR3 spans 11 amino acids. The germline V and J ends were trimmed by 3 bases and 5 bases, with 4 bases remaining between them. CDR3 coding DNA: TGTGCCAGCAGTGAGAGGTATGGCTACACCTTC. As protein: CASSERYGYTF.

The chain uses TRBV4-3 and TRBJ2-2; TRBD2 agrees at 14 bases. Trimming cost V 2 bases and J 4 bases; bases outside gene matches: 9. CDR3 size: 19 residues. Germline V gene sequence: CDR1 LGHNA, CDR2 YSLEER. The CDR3 nucleotides are TGCGCCAGCAGCCAACATCCGGGACTAGCGGGAGCTGGCACCGGGGAGCTGTTTTTT. Protein sequence: CASSQHPGLAGAGTGELFF.